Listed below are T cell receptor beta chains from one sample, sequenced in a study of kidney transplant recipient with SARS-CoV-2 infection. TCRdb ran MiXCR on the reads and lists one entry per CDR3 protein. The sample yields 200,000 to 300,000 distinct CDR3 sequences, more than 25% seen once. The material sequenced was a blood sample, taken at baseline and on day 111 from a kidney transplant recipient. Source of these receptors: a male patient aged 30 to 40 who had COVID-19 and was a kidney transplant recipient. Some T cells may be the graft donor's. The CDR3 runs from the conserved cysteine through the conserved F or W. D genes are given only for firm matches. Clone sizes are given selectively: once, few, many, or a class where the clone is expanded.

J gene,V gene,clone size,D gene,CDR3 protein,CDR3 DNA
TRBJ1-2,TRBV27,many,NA,CASSLRGPNYGYTF,TGTGCCAGCAGTTTACGGGGCCCTAACTATGGCTACACCTTC
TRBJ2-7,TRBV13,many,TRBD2,CASSSRGSGSVIEQYF,TGTGCCAGCAGCTCCCGGGGTAGCGGGAGTGTTATCGAGCAGTACTTC
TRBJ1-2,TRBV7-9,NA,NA,CASSIPLYHGKTYGYTF,TGTGCCAGCAGCATTCCCTTATACCATGGAAAGACCTATGGCTACACCTTC
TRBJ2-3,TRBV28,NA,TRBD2,CASSGLAGGPRTDTQYF,TGTGCCAGCAGTGGACTAGCGGGAGGGCCCCGCACAGATACGCAGTATTTT
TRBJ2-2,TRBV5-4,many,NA,CASSYLASGELFF,TGTGCCAGCAGTTACCTAGCCTCCGGGGAGCTGTTTTTT
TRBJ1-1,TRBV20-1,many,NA,CSASARGPAEAFF,TGCAGTGCTAGTGCCAGGGGCCCCGCTGAAGCTTTCTTT
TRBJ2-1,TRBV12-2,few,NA,CASRFPHSEITYNEQFF,TGTGCAAGTCGCTTCCCCCACTCGGAGATTACCTACAATGAGCAGTTCTTC
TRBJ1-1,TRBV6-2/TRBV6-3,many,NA,CASSPGVSEAFF,TGTGCCAGCAGCCCAGGTGTTAGTGAAGCTTTCTTT
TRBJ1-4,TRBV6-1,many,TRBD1,CASSEGQGMGKLFF,TGTGCCAGCAGTGAAGGACAGGGTATGGGGAAACTGTTTTTT
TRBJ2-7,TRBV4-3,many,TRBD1,CASSLLGQGTHYEQYF,TGCGCCAGCAGCCTCTTAGGACAGGGGACCCACTACGAGCAGTACTTC
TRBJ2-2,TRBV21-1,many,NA,CASTSRVGSSGVTNTGELFF,TGTGCCAGCACCTCCCGGGTTGGTTCTAGCGGGGTGACGAACACCGGGGAGCTGTTTTTT
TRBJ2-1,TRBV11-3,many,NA,CASSLAPAGYNEQFF,TGTGCCAGCAGCTTAGCCCCGGCCGGCTACAATGAGCAGTTCTTC
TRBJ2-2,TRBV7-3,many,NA,CASSSGVGFTGELFF,TGTGCCAGCAGCTCCGGCGTGGGGTTCACCGGGGAGCTGTTTTTT
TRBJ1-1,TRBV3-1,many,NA,CASSILIPISIRTEAFF,TGTGCCAGCAGCATTCTAATTCCCATTTCAATTCGCACTGAAGCTTTCTTT
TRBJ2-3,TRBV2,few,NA,CASSPLLGASTDTQYF,TGTGCCAGCAGCCCCCTACTGGGGGCTAGCACAGATACGCAGTATTTT
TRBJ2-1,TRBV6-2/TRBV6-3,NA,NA,CAGGSGPSAYNEQFF,TGTGCCGGCGGTAGCGGACCAAGCGCCTACAATGAGCAGTTCTTC
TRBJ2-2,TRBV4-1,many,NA,CASSPWENTGELFF,TGCGCCAGCAGCCCGTGGGAGAACACCGGGGAGCTGTTTTTT
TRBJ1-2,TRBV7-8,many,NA,CASSLESLGPLRNYGYTF,TGTGCCAGCAGCTTAGAGTCGTTGGGCCCTCTTCGTAACTATGGCTACACCTTC
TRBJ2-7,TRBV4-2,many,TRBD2,CASSRHTGTSGVGGSYEQYF,TGTGCCAGCAGCCGTCACACCGGGACTAGCGGGGTTGGTGGCTCCTACGAGCAGTACTTC
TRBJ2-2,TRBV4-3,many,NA,CASSQYRNTGELFF,TGCGCCAGCAGCCAATACAGAAACACCGGGGAGCTGTTTTTT
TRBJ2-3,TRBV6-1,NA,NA,CTSSEVSGLLDTQYF,TGTACCAGCAGTGAAGTAAGCGGACTCTTGGATACGCAGTATTTT
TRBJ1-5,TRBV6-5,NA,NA,CAGSFWGPNQPQHF,TGTGCCGGCAGTTTTTGGGGCCCCAACCAGCCCCAGCACTTT
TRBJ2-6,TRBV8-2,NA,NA,CGSSLRITQSRANVLTF,TGTGGCAGCAGCCTCAGGATAACACAAAGTCGGGCCAACGTCCTGACTTTC
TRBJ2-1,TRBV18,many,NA,CASSQIPWGYNEQFF,TGTGCCAGCTCACAGATCCCGTGGGGGTACAATGAGCAGTTCTTC
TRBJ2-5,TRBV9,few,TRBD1,CASSAIQGIGQETQYF,TGTGCCAGCAGCGCGATACAGGGGATCGGGCAAGAGACCCAGTACTTC
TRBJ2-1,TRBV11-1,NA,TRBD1,CASSFPDRTGGSYNEQFF,TGTGCCAGCAGCTTCCCTGATCGGACAGGAGGCTCCTACAATGAGCAGTTCTTC